This T cell receptor beta chain was captured in a study of T cell changes during pregnancy in multiple sclerosis. The CDR3 length is 15 residues. The germline V gene encodes CDR1 SGHVS and CDR2 FNYEAQ. The trim removed 4 bases at V and 1 base at J, leaving 1 base unmatched. TCRdb keeps only in-frame clones here, not all; method: immunoSEQ multiplex PCR. The repertoire holds 20,000 to 25,000 clones, with 75% to 90% as singletons. The receptor comes from a female donor with multiple sclerosis, enrolled in a pregnancy study. This chain connects TRBV7-6 to TRBJ2-3, with 11 bases fitting TRBD2. The sequencing here drew on CD8+ T cells from peripheral blood mononuclear cells, taken in the first trimester of pregnancy. CDR3 sequence: CASSSLAGGTDTQYF. DNA of the CDR3: TGTGCCAGCAGCTCACTAGCGGGGGGCACAGATACGCAGTATTTT. The whole variable domain, remainder taken from reference TRBV7-6 and TRBJ2-3, is GAGVSQSPRYKVTKRGQDVALRCDPISGHVSLYWYRQALGQGPEFLTYFNYEAQQDKSGLPNDRFSAERPEGSISTLTIQRTEQRDSAMYRCASSSLAGGTDTQYFGPGTRLTVL.